This T cell receptor (beta chain) stems from a study of T cell responses to AZD1222 COVID-19 vaccine. Broader study findings: With dominance at 160-218 and 743-854, vaccine-associated CD4 TCRs spanned spike. The number of AZD1222 recipients seropositive at baseline was only five to seven. Spike-specific TCR breadth and depth both grew after two AZD1222 doses. Donors were mostly white British, more females; clonal diversity possibly underestimated.

The CDR3 loop spans 13 amino acids. Trimming pared 6 bases from V and 2 bases from J, leaving 11 bases between. CDR1 and CDR2 (germline): LNHDA, SQIVND (reference sequence). Repertoires were generated with immunoSEQ multiplex PCR, while TCRdb's copy carries only in-frame clones and drops some. Of around 120,000 clones in the sample, around 83% were seen once. As for this clone: The antigen remains unidentified.

Sequenced material: peripheral blood, taken 28 days after the second AZD1222 dose. The rearrangement links TRBV19 to TRBJ2-7; D perhaps matches TRBD2 (5 bases). This TCR derives from an adult who received the AZD1222 COVID-19 vaccine. This CDR3 is CASSSTGTYEQYF. The CDR3 DNA follows: TGTGCCAGTAGCTCGACGGGGACCTACGAGCAGTACTTC.